These 26 T cell receptor beta chains came from one sample sequenced in a study of T cells generated in artificial thymic organoids. Their antigens remain unidentified. Semi-nested PCR with reverse primers in the TRAC or TRBC constant regions amplified each chain separately. Using its own MiXCR run on the 5' RACE reads, TCRdb lists one record per CDR3 protein. This table has 8,200 or so distinct CDR3 sequences, 24% appearing once. Human HSPCs were combined with MS5 stroma expressing human DLL1. The seeding cells were CD34+CD3- hematopoietic stem and progenitor cells purified by FACS to remove T cells. Sequenced sample: naive CD8+ T cells grown in artificial thymic organoids from cord blood stem and progenitor cells. Specified subset: CD3+TCRalphabeta+CD8SP T cells; for blood, CD45RO-CCR7+ naive CD8+ T cells. The receptors here all came from a human donor who gave cord blood stem cells for thymic organoid culture, a cardiac surgery patient who gave postnatal thymus, or a blood donor (not recorded which).

V and J are TRBV7-8 and TRBJ2-7; TRBD2 is a possible D gene (6 bases). Germline V gene lookup returns CDR1 SGHVS and CDR2 FQNEAQ. Trimming took 5 bases from V and 3 from J, leaving 8 bases between them. The CDR3 runs to 12 residues. CDR3 nucleotides: TGTGCCAGCAGCCGGGGGATCTACGAGCAGTACTTC. Residues: CASSRGIYEQYF.

The chain joins TRBV28 to TRBJ2-4; perhaps TRBD2 as D (6 bases). V was shortened by 5 bases and J by 3 bases, with 14 bases between the two germline ends. This CDR3 spans 15 amino acids. Germline CDR1 reads MDHEN; CDR2 reads SYDVKM. CDR3 coding DNA: TGTGCCAGCAGTCTACGGGGGTTCTACAAAAACATTCAGTACTTC. This codes for CASSLRGFYKNIQYF.

The gene calls are TRBV25-1 and TRBJ2-5; 7 bases are shared with TRBD1. V shed 5 bases and J 1 base; nucleotides not matched to a gene: 10. In germline, CDR1 is MGHDK, CDR2 SYGVNS. The CDR3 runs 16 residues. CDR3 loop: CASSLGQATFQETQYF. CDR3 in DNA: TGTGCCAGCAGTCTCGGACAGGCAACCTTCCAAGAGACCCAGTACTTC.

The table lists this clonotype with a few counts. The gene calls are TRBV12-3 or TRBV12-4 and TRBJ1-5; no reliable D call. The ends were cut back, 2 bases at V and 2 bases at J, with 4 bases in the middle. The CDR3 length is 13 residues. The CDR3 bases are TGTGCCAGCAGTTTATTCCGCAATCAGCCCCAGCATTTT. Protein: CASSLFRNQPQHF.

This clonotype is medium-sized by share. The rearrangement links TRBV12-3 or TRBV12-4 to TRBJ2-2; D is unresolved. Trimming cost V 1 base and J 3 bases, with 6 bases left between them. The CDR3 loop spans 14 amino acids. CDR3 amino acids: CASSLDPDTGELFF. The CDR3 coding sequence is TGTGCCAGCAGTTTAGACCCCGACACCGGGGAGCTGTTTTTT.

In this sample, this clonotype turned up a few times. The chain employs TRBV6-2 or TRBV6-3 and TRBJ2-5; D is unclear. There are 13 residues in the CDR3. CDR1 and CDR2 from the germline V gene are MNHEY and SVGEGT. The ends were cut back, 5 bases at V and 3 bases at J, with 10 bases in the middle. The DNA of the CDR3 is TGTGCCAGCAGTGCCCTCAGGAAAGAGACCCAGTACTTC. Translation: CASSALRKETQYF.

The sample holds a few counts of this clonotype. V usage is TRBV9 and J usage is TRBJ1-6, with 7 positions matching TRBD1. The CDR3 is 16 residues long. Germline CDR1 is SGDLS and CDR2 is YYNGEE. J lost 0 bases, V lost 4 bases, and 4 bases had no gene match. The CDR3 spells CASSPRDSSYNSPLHF. The CDR3 DNA reads TGTGCCAGCAGCCCCCGGGACAGCTCCTATAATTCACCCCTCCACTTT.

V gene TRBV7-2 combines with J gene TRBJ2-7; tentatively, D is TRBD1 or TRBD2 (5 bases each). The V end lost 5 bases, the J end lost 2 bases, and 16 bases lay between the germline ends. This CDR3 region has 15 residues. CDR1 SGHTA and CDR2 FQGNSA come from the germline V gene. The CDR3: CASSLRDGRTYEQYF. The CDR3 DNA is TGTGCCAGCAGCCTCCGGGACGGCAGGACCTACGAGCAGTACTTC.

About this clonotype itself: A read error may be the cause here, since a much bigger clone is one base away. Because it lacks the conserved phenylalanine or tryptophan at the end, this CDR3 is likely a read error. This chain links TRBV28 with TRBJ2-5; D might be TRBD1 or TRBD2, each matching 5 bases. The CDR3 is made up of 13 amino acids. CDR1 and CDR2 from the germline V gene are MDHEN and SYDVKM. V was trimmed by 0 bases and J by 3 bases, leaving 5 bases between them. CDR3 in DNA: TGTGCCAGCAGTTTATGGGGGGAAGAGACCCAGTACTGC. Its translation is CASSLWGEETQYC.

The rearrangement links TRBV27 to TRBJ1-3; D perhaps matches TRBD1 (6 bases). V lost 4 bases and J lost 1, with 8 bases in between. Germline loops: CDR1 MNHEY, CDR2 SMNVEV (reference sequence). This CDR3 is built from 14 residues. CDR3 coding DNA: TGTGCCAGCAGTTACAGGGCTTCTGGAAACACCATATATTTT. Translation: CASSYRASGNTIYF.

This chain joins TRBV29-1 and TRBJ1-2, with a weak D call TRBD1 (6 bases). V lost 6 bases, J lost 3 bases, and 20 bases lay in between. The CDR3 length is 15 residues. The germline V gene has CDR1 SQVTM and CDR2 ANQGSEA. CDR3 protein: CSVGGRGTRHYGYTF. CDR3 in DNA: TGCAGCGTGGGAGGAAGGGGGACTAGGCACTATGGCTACACCTTC.

This clonotype is categorized as medium-sized. The V gene is TRBV12-3 or TRBV12-4, the J gene TRBJ2-1, with 9 bases fitting TRBD1. This CDR3 region has 16 residues. Losses at the gene ends were 3 bases for V and 4 bases for J; bases not matched to a gene: 7. The CDR3 spells CASSFPGQGLYNEQFF. CDR3 bases: TGTGCCAGCAGTTTCCCCGGACAGGGGCTATACAATGAGCAGTTCTTC.

This clonotype was detected a few times. The chain joins TRBV10-3 to TRBJ2-1, with 8 bases aligning to TRBD1. Trimming at V came to 6 bases and at J to 8 bases, leaving 15 bases not matched to a gene. This CDR3 is built from 16 residues. The germline CDR1 and CDR2 sequences are ENHRY and SYGVKD. For the CDR3, the DNA is TGTGCCATCAGGATGGGGCGACAGGGGTCGGGGGATGAGCAGTTCTTC. Translation: CAIRMGRQGSGDEQFF.

This clonotype was counted a few times. The chain is built from TRBV29-1 and TRBJ1-2; D gene uncertain. The CDR3 totals 11 residues. Deletions cut 6 bases from V and 8 bases from J, with 13 bases between. Germline CDR1 reads SQVTM; CDR2 reads ANQGSEA. The chain's CDR3 is CSVKNWAGYTF. The CDR3 DNA reads as TGCAGCGTCAAGAACTGGGCAGGCTACACCTTC.

V gene TRBV4-2 combines with J gene TRBJ1-2; unclear D gene. The V gene lost 0 bases and the J gene lost 4 bases, with 9 bases spanning the gap. The CDR3 has 14 residues. From germline, CDR1 is LGHNA and CDR2 YNFKEQ. The CDR3 nucleotides are TGTGCCAGCAGCCAAGAGACGGGCGCCTATGGCTACACCTTC. Translation gives CASSQETGAYGYTF.

This clonotype showed up just a few times. V is TRBV5-5 and J is TRBJ2-2; 9 bases line up with TRBD1. This CDR3 comprises 16 residues. V lost 2 bases and J lost 1; bases outside the gene matches: 3. Germline V lookup: CDR1 SGHKS, CDR2 YYEKEE (reference sequence). This chain's CDR3 is CASSLRQGVNTGELFF. The CDR3 coding sequence is TGTGCCAGCAGCTTAAGACAGGGGGTGAACACCGGGGAGCTGTTTTTT.

By sample fraction, this clonotype is medium-sized. At one boundary the junction diverges from the germline segment, which might be a read error. This rearrangement joins TRBV2 to TRBJ2-4; D uncertain. This CDR3 has 13 residues. CDR1 is SNHLY and CDR2 is FYNNEI in the germline V gene. DNA of the CDR3: TGTGCCAGTAGTGTAGTAGCCAAAAACATTCAGTACTTC. Protein sequence: CASSVVAKNIQYF.

The chain combines TRBV7-2 with TRBJ2-7; 8 positions agree with TRBD2. CDR1 SGHTA and CDR2 FQGNSA come from the germline V gene. Unmatched junction bases numbered 5, after V lost 1 base and J lost 3 bases. CDR3 length: 15 residues. Written as DNA, the CDR3 is TGTGCCAGCAGCTTAGAACGGGGGGGGCACTACGAGCAGTACTTC. This encodes CASSLERGGHYEQYF.

The rearrangement uses TRBV6-2 or TRBV6-3 and TRBJ2-3, with TRBD2 matching over 7 bases. The CDR3 length is 15 residues. Germline CDR1 reads MNHEY; CDR2 reads SVGEGT. The V gene end was trimmed by 2 bases and the J gene end by 2 bases; junction bases not matched to a gene: 4. This CDR3 is CASSYNRDYTDTQYF. CDR3 bases: TGTGCCAGCAGTTACAACCGGGACTACACAGATACGCAGTATTTT.

As concerns this clonotype: A much larger clone is a single base away; this may be a read error. V usage is TRBV12-3 or TRBV12-4 and J usage is TRBJ1-5; no reliable D call. V lost 4 bases, J lost 3 bases, and 10 bases lay in between. The CDR3 is 14 residues long. CDR3 sequence reads: CASSSGRFNQPQHF. CDR3 coding DNA: TGTGCCAGCAGTTCGGGCAGGTTCAATCAGCCCCAGCATTTT.

This chain joins TRBV12-3 or TRBV12-4 and TRBJ2-7; maybe TRBD1 (6 bases). V dropped 3 bases and J dropped 1 base, with 13 bases sitting between them. The CDR3 consists of 15 residues. The CDR3 region has the DNA TGTGCCAGCAGTTTCGGCAGGGGCGTATCCTACGAGCAGTACTTC. Translated, it gives CASSFGRGVSYEQYF.

This chain connects TRBV10-3 to TRBJ2-7; 10 bases fit TRBD1. Germline CDR1 is ENHRY and CDR2 is SYGVKD. V was clipped by 5 bases and J by 7 bases; unmatched bases: 5. This CDR3 contains 13 residues. DNA for the CDR3: TGTGCCATCAGTCGACAGGGGGCGAGGGAGCAGTACTTC. It codes for CAISRQGAREQYF.

The V and J genes are TRBV6-5 and TRBJ1-3, with a tentative D call TRBD1 (6 bases). The V gene's germline CDR1 is MNHEY and CDR2 SVGAGI. The CDR3 is 17 amino acids. V was pared by 4 bases and J by 0 bases, with 16 bases between. The CDR3 DNA is TGTGCCAGCAGTTTCATATCCGACAGGAGCTCTGGAAACACCATATATTTT. Its protein product is CASSFISDRSSGNTIYF.

This chain links TRBV7-6 with TRBJ1-3, with D unresolved. Trimming removed 4 bases from V and 0 bases from J, with 13 bases in between. This CDR3 comprises 16 residues. The V gene's germline CDR1 is SGHVS and CDR2 FNYEAQ. The CDR3 coding sequence is TGTGCCAGCAGCTGTCGAGTGGGGTTCTCTGGAAACACCATATATTTT. It encodes CASSCRVGFSGNTIYF.

A few counts support this clonotype. The CDR3 region has the DNA TGCGGTGTTATAGAGACGGTTAACACTGAAGCTTTCTTT. Its translation is CGVIETVNTEAFF. The V and J genes are TRBV20-1 and TRBJ1-1; D is ambiguous. Germline V gene lookup returns CDR1 DFQATT and CDR2 SNEGSKA (reference sequence). The CDR3 is 13 residues long.

This chain links TRBV7-9 with TRBJ2-7; D is unclear. V was cut by 3 bases and J by 6 bases, with 9 bases left in between. The CDR3 is made up of 12 amino acids. CDR1 is SEHNR and CDR2 is FQNEAQ in the germline V gene (reference sequence). CDR3 sequence: CASSLAPSEQYF. CDR3 sequence (DNA): TGTGCCAGCAGCTTGGCCCCTTCCGAGCAGTACTTC.